The next 16 T cell receptor beta chains were all read from a single sample in a study of PD-L1 blockade in urothelial cancer. Repertoires were generated with immunoSEQ multiplex PCR, while TCRdb's copy carries only in-frame clones and drops some. This table holds under 60,000 clones, around 80% found once. Time point: pretreatment peripheral blood. The sequenced sample was PBMCs, obtained around atezolizumab (anti-PD-L1) treatment. The receptors were gathered from a man between 65 and 85 years old with urothelial cancer.

V and J are TRBV5-1 and TRBJ2-7, with a possible D match to TRBD1 (6 bases). V was trimmed by 0 bases and J by 2 bases, leaving 12 bases between them. The length of the CDR3 is 15 residues. Germline CDR1 reads SGHRS; CDR2 reads YFSETQ. The CDR3 protein is CASSLARGIAYEQYF. In DNA form, the CDR3 reads TGCGCCAGCAGCTTGGCCAGGGGTATCGCCTACGAGCAGTACTTC.

This clone appeared a few times. The chain has TRBV19 and TRBJ2-3; TRBD1 agrees at 10 bases. Germline V gene lookup returns CDR1 LNHDA and CDR2 SQIVND (reference sequence). The CDR3 length is 17 residues. The V and J ends lost 3 bases and 5 bases, in that order; junction bases with no gene match: 11. The CDR3 DNA follows: TGTGCCAGTAGTATTTCAGGACAGGGGGTCGCTGGAGATACGCAGTATTTT. Translated, it gives CASSISGQGVAGDTQYF.

The chain uses TRBV4-3 and TRBJ2-1; D not certain. The CDR3 is 14 amino acids. V was trimmed by 4 bases and J by 0 bases, leaving 7 bases between them. Germline assignment: CDR1 LGHNA and CDR2 YSLEER. The CDR3 reads CASSLTASYNEQFF. In DNA, the CDR3 is TGCGCCAGCAGCCTCACAGCCTCCTACAATGAGCAGTTCTTC.

The gene calls are TRBV29-1 and TRBJ2-5; D is possibly TRBD1 (6 bases). The CDR3 spans 14 residues. Germline V gene data show CDR1 as SQVTM and CDR2 as ANQGSEA. V shed 5 bases and J shed 5 bases, with 18 bases lying between them. In DNA form, the CDR3 reads TGCAGCGTTCCTACAGGGACCCTGAGGGAGACCCAGTACTTC. This gives the protein CSVPTGTLRETQYF.

The chain carries TRBV6-5 and TRBJ2-7, with no clear D. This CDR3 comprises 12 residues. The germline V gene encodes CDR1 MNHEY and CDR2 SVGAGI. V lost 6 bases, J lost 6 bases, and 12 bases lay in between. The CDR3 region has the DNA TGTGCCAGCAGAAACGTACTTAGCGAGCAGTACTTC. Amino acids: CASRNVLSEQYF.

This clone was recorded once. The V call is TRBV7-2, the J call TRBJ2-5; 7 bases are shared with TRBD2. V lost 8 bases to trimming and J lost 2 bases; unmatched junction nucleotides: 11. The CDR3 runs to 15 residues. From germline, CDR1 is SGHTA and CDR2 FQGNSA. In DNA, the CDR3 is TGTGCCAGCTTAAGGGGCGGGAGCCGGCAAGAGACCCAGTACTTC. As protein: CASLRGGSRQETQYF.

The chain has TRBV5-1 and TRBJ1-1; D is ambiguous. From germline, CDR1 is SGHRS and CDR2 YFSETQ. CDR3 length: 16 residues. V was pared by 0 bases and J by 0 bases, with 12 bases between. CDR3 residues: CASSLGGFGVNTEAFF. CDR3 in DNA: TGCGCCAGCAGCTTGGGTGGGTTTGGAGTGAACACTGAAGCTTTCTTT.

This chain uses TRBV7-2 with TRBJ1-3; D gene uncertain. From germline, CDR1 is SGHTA and CDR2 FQGNSA. V was trimmed by 5 bases and J by 0 bases, leaving 11 bases between them. CDR3 size: 15 residues. CDR3 bases: TGTGCCAGCAGCCCGGGAGGAAGCTCTGGAAACACCATATATTTT. As protein: CASSPGGSSGNTIYF.

The V gene is TRBV14, the J gene TRBJ1-1; D gene uncertain. This CDR3 region has 15 residues. Germline V gives CDR1 SGHDN, CDR2 FVKESK. Trimming shortened V by 2 bases and J by 5 bases, and 15 bases separated the two germline ends. As DNA, the CDR3 is TGTGCCAGCAGCCAAAGGCAGACATTTAGTACTGAAGCTTTCTTT. Its translation: CASSQRQTFSTEAFF.

V usage is TRBV6-5 and J usage is TRBJ2-5, with D possibly TRBD2 on 7 matching bases. CDR1 is MNHEY and CDR2 is SVGAGI in the germline V gene. The CDR3 is made up of 15 amino acids. The V end lost 2 bases, the J end lost 4 bases, and 14 bases lay between the germline ends. The CDR3 loop is CASSYRGRATETQYF. DNA of the CDR3: TGTGCCAGCAGTTACAGGGGGAGGGCGACAGAGACCCAGTACTTC.

This clone was observed a single time. This chain uses TRBV2 with TRBJ2-7, with 11 nucleotides matching TRBD1. The CDR3 spans 15 residues. V lost 6 bases, J lost 6 bases, and 10 bases stayed unmatched. From germline, CDR1 is SNHLY and CDR2 FYNNEI. CDR3 coding DNA: TGTGCCAGCAGAGACATTGGACAGGGGGCCTCCGAGCAGTACTTC. This encodes CASRDIGQGASEQYF.

The genes are TRBV6-4 and TRBJ2-3; 11 bases align to TRBD2. The CDR3 loop spans 15 amino acids. From germline, CDR1 is MRHNA and CDR2 SNTAGT. The V and J ends lost 6 bases and 3 bases, in that order; junction bases with no gene match: 5. CDR3 residues: CASSTGTSGTDTQYF. The CDR3 DNA follows: TGTGCCAGCAGCACCGGGACTAGCGGTACAGATACGCAGTATTTT.

This chain uses TRBV11-3 with TRBJ2-7; no definite D call. V gave up 3 bases and J gave up 6 bases, with 15 bases separating them. The CDR3 is 14 residues long. CDR1 is SGHNT, CDR2 YENEEA, per germline. The DNA of the CDR3 is TGTGCCAGCAGCTTCCTTCAAGAGAACTGCGAGCAGTACTTC. Its translation: CASSFLQENCEQYF.

The chain uses TRBV5-1 and TRBJ2-2, with no clear D. CDR1 SGHRS and CDR2 YFSETQ come from the germline V gene. The CDR3 contains 14 residues. V was cut by 2 bases and J by 2 bases, with 7 bases left in between. The DNA of the CDR3 is TGCGCCAGCAGCTTCGGCGGTAACACCGGGGAGCTGTTTTTT. Translated: CASSFGGNTGELFF.

This clone was observed a single time. V gene TRBV28 combines with J gene TRBJ1-3, with 10 bases fitting TRBD1. Per germline, CDR1 MDHEN and CDR2 SYDVKM. The trim removed 6 bases at V and 14 bases at J, leaving 13 bases unmatched. The CDR3 covers 14 residues. CDR3 region: CASSILTGGGFLYF. Written as DNA, the CDR3 is TGTGCCAGCAGCATTCTGACAGGGGGCGGATTCCTATATTTT.

The table lists this clone with a count of one. V is TRBV7-2 and J is TRBJ1-2; 11 bases are a match to TRBD1. Trimming at V came to 4 bases and at J to 7 bases, leaving 5 bases not matched to a gene. This CDR3 comprises 14 residues. Germline lookup yields CDR1 SGHTA and CDR2 FQGNSA. The CDR3 sequence is CASSSDRGLSGYTF. The CDR3, as DNA: TGTGCCAGCAGCTCGGACAGGGGGCTTTCTGGCTACACCTTC.